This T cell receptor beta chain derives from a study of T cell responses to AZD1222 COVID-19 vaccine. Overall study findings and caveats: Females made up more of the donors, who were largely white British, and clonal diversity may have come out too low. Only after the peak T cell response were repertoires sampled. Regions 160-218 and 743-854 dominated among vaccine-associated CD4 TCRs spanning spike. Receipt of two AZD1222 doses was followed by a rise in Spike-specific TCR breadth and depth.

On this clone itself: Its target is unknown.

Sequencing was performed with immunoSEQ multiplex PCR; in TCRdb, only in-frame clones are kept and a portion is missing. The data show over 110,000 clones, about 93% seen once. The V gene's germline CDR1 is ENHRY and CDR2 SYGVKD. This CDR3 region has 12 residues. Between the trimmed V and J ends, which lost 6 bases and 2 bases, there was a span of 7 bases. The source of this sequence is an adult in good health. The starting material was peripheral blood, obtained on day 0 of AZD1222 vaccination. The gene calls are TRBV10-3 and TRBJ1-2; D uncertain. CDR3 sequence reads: CAIRQANYGYTF. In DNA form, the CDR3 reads TGTGCCATCAGGCAGGCGAACTATGGCTACACCTTC.